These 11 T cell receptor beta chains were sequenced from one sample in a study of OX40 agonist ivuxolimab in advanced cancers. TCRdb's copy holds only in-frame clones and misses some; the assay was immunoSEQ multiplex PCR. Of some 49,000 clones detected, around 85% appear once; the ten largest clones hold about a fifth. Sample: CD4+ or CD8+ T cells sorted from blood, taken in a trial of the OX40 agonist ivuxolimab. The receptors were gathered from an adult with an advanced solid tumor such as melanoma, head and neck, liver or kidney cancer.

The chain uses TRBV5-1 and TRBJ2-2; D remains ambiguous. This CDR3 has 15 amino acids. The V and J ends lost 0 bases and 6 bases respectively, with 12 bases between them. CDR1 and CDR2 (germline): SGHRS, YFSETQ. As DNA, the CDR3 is TGCGCCAGCAGCTTGGAAGGCCAGCCCTCCGGGGAGCTGTTTTTT. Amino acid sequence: CASSLEGQPSGELFF.

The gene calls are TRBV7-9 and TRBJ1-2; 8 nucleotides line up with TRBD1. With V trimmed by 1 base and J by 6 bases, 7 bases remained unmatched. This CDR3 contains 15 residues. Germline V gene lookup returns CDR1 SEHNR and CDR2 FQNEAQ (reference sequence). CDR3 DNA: TGTGCCAGCAGCTTAGGCGGGACAGGAAAAAATGGCTACACCTTC. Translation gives CASSLGGTGKNGYTF.

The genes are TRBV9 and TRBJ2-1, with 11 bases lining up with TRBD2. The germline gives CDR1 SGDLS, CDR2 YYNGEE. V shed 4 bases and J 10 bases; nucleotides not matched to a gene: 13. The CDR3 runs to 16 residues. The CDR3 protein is CASSHPLAGGSREQFF. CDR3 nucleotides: TGTGCCAGCAGCCATCCTCTAGCGGGGGGAAGTCGGGAGCAGTTCTTC.

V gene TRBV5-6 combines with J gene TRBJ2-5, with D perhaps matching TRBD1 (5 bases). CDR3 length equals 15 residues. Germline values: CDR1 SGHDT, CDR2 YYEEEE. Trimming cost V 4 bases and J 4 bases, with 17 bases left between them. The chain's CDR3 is CASSRWGRVVETQYF. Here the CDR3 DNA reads TGTGCCAGCAGCCGGTGGGGCAGGGTAGTAGAGACCCAGTACTTC.

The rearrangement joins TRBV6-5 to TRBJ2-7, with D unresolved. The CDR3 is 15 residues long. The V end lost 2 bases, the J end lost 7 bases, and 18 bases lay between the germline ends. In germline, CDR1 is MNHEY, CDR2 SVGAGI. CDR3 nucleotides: TGTGCCAGCAGTTACGTAGGATTTCAAGCCAGAGAGCAGTACTTC. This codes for CASSYVGFQAREQYF.

This chain's CDR3 is CASSESGGRSTEQYF. DNA for the CDR3: TGTGCCAGCAGTGAATCGGGGGGACGTTCGACCGAGCAGTACTTC. V is TRBV25-1 and J is TRBJ2-7; 7 bases match TRBD2. After removal of 1 base from V and 6 bases from J, the junction contained 9 bases not matched to a gene. Germline V CDR1 and CDR2: MGHDK, SYGVNS. The CDR3 length is 15 residues.

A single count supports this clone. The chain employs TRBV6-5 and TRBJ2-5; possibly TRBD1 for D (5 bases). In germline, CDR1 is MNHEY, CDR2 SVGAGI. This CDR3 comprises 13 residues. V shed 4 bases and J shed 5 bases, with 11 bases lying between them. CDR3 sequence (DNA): TGTGCCAGCAGTTCTAGGGGCTGGGAGACCCAGTACTTC. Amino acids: CASSSRGWETQYF.

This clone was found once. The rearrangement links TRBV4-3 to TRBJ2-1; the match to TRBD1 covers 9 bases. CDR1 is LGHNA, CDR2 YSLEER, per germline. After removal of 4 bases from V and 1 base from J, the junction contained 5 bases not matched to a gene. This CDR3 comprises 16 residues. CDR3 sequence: CASSPDRGVSYNEQFF. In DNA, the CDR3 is TGCGCCAGCAGCCCGGACAGGGGCGTGTCCTACAATGAGCAGTTCTTC.

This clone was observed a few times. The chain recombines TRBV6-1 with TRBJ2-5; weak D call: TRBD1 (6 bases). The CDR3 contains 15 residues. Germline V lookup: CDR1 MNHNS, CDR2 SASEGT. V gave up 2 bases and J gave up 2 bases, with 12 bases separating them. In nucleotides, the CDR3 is TGTGCCAGCAGTGAATTGTGGACAGAACAAGAGACCCAGTACTTC. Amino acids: CASSELWTEQETQYF.

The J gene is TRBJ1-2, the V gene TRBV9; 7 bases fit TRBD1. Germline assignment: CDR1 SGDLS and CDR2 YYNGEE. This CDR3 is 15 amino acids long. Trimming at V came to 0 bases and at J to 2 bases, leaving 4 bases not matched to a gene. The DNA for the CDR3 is TGTGCCAGCAGCGTAGCAAGGGACAGAAACTATGGCTACACCTTC. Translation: CASSVARDRNYGYTF. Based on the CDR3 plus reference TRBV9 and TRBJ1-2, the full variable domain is DSGVTQTPKHLITATGQRVTLRCSPRSGDLSVYWYQQSLDQGLQFLIQYYNGEERAKGNILERFSAQQFPDLHSELNLSSLELGDSALYFCASSVARDRNYGYTFGSGTRLTVV.

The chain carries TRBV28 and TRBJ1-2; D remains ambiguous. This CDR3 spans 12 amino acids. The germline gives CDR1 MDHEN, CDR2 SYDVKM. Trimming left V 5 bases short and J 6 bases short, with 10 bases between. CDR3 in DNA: TGTGCCAGCAGTAAAAGGACGGATGGCTACACCTTC. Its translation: CASSKRTDGYTF.